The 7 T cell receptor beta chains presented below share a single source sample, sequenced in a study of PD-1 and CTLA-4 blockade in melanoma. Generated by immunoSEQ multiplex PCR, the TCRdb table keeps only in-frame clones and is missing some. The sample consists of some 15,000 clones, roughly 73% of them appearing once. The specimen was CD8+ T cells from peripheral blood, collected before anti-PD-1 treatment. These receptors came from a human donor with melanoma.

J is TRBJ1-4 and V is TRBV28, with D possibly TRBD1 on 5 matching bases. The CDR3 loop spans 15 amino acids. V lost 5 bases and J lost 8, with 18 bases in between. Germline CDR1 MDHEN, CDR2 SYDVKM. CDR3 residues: CASSPFSTRGEKLFF. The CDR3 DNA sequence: TGTGCCAGCAGTCCATTTTCGACGAGGGGAGAAAAACTGTTTTTT.

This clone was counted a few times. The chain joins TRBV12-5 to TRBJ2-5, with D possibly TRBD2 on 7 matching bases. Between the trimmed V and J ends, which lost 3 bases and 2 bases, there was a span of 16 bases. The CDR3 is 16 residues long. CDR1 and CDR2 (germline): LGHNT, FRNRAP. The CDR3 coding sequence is TGTGCTAGTGGTTTTGGGGGGGCAGGGGAACAAGAGACCCAGTACTTC. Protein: CASGFGGAGEQETQYF.

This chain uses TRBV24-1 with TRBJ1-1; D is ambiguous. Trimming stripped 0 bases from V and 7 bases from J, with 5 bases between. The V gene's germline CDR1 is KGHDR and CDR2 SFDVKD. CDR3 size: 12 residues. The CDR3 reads CATSDLIVEAFF. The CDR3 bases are TGTGCCACCAGTGATTTGATAGTTGAAGCTTTCTTT.

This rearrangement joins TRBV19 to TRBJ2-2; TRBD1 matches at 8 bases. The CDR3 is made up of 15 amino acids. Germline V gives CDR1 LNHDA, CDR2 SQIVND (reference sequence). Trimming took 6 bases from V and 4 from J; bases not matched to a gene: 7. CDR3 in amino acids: CASSGMTGVTGELFF. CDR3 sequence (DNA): TGTGCCAGTAGCGGAATGACAGGGGTCACCGGGGAGCTGTTTTTT.

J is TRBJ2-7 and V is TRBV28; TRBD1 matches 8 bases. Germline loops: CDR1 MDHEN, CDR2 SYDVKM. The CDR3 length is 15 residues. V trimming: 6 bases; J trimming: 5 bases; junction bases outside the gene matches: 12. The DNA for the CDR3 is TGTGCCAGCAGCCTAACCCGACAGGGGTTGGACGAGCAGTACTTC. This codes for CASSLTRQGLDEQYF. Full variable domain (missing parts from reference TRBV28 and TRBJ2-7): DVKVTQSSRYLVKRTGEKVFLECVQDMDHENMFWYRQDPGLGLRLIYFSYDVKMKEKGDIPEGYSVSREKKERFSLILESASTNQTSMYLCASSLTRQGLDEQYFGPGTRLTVT.

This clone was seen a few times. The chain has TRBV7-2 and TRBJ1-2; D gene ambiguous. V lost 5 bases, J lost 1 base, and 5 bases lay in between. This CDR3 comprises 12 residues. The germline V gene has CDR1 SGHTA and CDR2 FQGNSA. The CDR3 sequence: CASSPSNYGYTF. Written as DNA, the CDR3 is TGTGCCAGCAGCCCGAGTAACTATGGCTACACCTTC.

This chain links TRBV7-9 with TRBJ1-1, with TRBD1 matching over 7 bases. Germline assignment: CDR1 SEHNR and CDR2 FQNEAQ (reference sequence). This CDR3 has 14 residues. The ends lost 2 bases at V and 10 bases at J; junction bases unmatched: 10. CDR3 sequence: CASSLPTGAVVAFF. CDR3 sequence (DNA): TGTGCCAGCAGCTTACCTACAGGGGCAGTCGTAGCTTTCTTT.